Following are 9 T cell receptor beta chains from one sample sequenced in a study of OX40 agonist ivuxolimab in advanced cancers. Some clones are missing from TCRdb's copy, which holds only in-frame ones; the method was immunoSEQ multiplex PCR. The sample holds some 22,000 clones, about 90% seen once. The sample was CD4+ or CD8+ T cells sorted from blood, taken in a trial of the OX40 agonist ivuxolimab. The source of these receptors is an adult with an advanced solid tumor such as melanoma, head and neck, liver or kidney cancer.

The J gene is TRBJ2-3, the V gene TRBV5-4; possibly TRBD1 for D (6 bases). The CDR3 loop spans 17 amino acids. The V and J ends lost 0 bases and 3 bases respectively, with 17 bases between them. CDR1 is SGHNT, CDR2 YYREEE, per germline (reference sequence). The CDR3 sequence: CASSLAVGRGSTDTQYF. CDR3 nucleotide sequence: TGTGCCAGCAGCTTGGCCGTCGGCAGGGGTTCTACAGATACGCAGTATTTT.

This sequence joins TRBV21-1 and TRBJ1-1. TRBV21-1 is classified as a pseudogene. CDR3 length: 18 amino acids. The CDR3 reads CASSKIFRSGAANTEAFF. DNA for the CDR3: TGTGCCAGCAGCAAAATTTTCCGTTCCGGGGCGGCGAACACTGAAGCTTTCTTT.

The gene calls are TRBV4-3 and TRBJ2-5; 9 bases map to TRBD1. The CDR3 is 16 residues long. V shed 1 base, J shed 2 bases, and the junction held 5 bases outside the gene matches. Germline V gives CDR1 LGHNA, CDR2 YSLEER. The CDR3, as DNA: TGCGCCAGCAGCCAAGTTTGGGACAGGGCACAAGAGACCCAGTACTTC. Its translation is CASSQVWDRAQETQYF.

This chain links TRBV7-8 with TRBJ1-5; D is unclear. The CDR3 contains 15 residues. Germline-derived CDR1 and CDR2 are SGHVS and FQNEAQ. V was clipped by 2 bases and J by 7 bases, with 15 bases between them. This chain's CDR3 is CASSLSGRAAQPQHF. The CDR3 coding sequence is TGTGCCAGCAGCTTATCCGGGAGGGCCGCCCAGCCCCAGCATTTT.

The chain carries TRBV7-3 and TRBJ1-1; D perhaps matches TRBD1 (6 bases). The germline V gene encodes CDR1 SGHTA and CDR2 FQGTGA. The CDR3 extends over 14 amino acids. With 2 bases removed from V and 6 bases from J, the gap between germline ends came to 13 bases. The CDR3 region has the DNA TGTGCCAGCAGCTTACAAGGGGGGATACCTGAAGCTTTCTTT. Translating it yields CASSLQGGIPEAFF.

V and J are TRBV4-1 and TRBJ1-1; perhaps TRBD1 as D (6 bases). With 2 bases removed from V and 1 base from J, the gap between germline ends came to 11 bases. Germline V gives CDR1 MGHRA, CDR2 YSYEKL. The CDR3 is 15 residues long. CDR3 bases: TGCGCCAGCAGCCAACACAGGGAGACGAACACTGAAGCTTTCTTT. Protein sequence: CASSQHRETNTEAFF.

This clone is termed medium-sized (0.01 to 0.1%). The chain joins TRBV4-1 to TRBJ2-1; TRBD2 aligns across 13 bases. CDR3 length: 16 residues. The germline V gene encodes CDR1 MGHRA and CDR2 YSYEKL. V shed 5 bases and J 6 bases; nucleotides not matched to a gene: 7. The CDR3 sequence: CASSEGLAGALNEQFF. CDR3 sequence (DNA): TGCGCCAGCAGCGAAGGACTAGCGGGGGCCCTCAATGAGCAGTTCTTC.

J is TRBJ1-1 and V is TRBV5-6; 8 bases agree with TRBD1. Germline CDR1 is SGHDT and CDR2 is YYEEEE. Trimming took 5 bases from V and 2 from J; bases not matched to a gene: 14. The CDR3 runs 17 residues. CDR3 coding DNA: TGTGCCAGCAGTACGGACAGGGAAACTATTCACAACACTGAAGCTTTCTTT. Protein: CASSTDRETIHNTEAFF.

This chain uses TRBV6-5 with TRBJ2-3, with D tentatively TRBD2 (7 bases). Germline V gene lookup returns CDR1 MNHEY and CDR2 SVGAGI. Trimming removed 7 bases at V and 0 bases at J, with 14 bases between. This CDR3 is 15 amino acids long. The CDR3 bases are TGTGCCAGCAACCCCGGGGGGCTGAGCACAGATACGCAGTATTTT. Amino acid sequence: CASNPGGLSTDTQYF.